This entry describes one TCR beta chain. The data originate from a study of blood T cell repertoires in COVID-19. Study context: Collection of acute and convalescent COVID-19 samples took place in the United States, Italy and Spain. The analysed material was cDNA or gDNA that came from T cells, B-cell-depleted T cells, or PBMCs.

This table comes from immunoSEQ multiplex PCR, and its TCRdb copy is limited to in-frame clones, with some not included. This sample carries 370,000 or so clones, about 87% of them seen once, and the ten largest clones take 1% to 1.5%. Cohorts were based on clinical histories the participants reported. Recovery meant two consecutive negative NP/OP PCR tests, professional clearance, or resolved symptoms. The germline V gene encodes CDR1 LNHDA and CDR2 SQIVND (reference sequence). This CDR3 has 14 residues. V was cut by 1 base and J by 9 bases, with 13 bases left in between. The TCR originated in a man in his thirties or forties who had recovered from COVID-19. The chain recombines TRBV19 with TRBJ1-3, with D possibly being TRBD1 (5 bases). Sample: PBMCs or T cells enriched from blood (not recorded which). The CDR3 spells CASSIGTDGGTIYF. The CDR3 coding sequence is TGTGCCAGTAGTATAGGTACCGACGGGGGCACCATATATTTT.